Sequencing of this TCR beta chain was carried out in a study of cytomegalovirus exposure and HLA in healthy donors. Study-wide results and caveats: In vitro experiments confirmed that three CMV-associated chains were specific for CMV antigens. The study listed some 160 cytomegalovirus-associated TCR beta chains.

Donors were drawn from the approximately 120-subject validation cohort, separate from the approximately 680-subject first cohort. As for this clone: The antigen is undetermined.

This CDR3 contains 15 residues. Trimming took 6 bases from V and 6 from J, leaving 18 bases between them. Germline V CDR1 and CDR2: MNHEY, SVGAGI. Clones were sequenced by immunoSEQ multiplex PCR, and TCRdb holds only the in-frame ones, with some missing. The data show 150,000 to 200,000 clones, roughly nine tenths seen once. The J gene is TRBJ1-5, the V gene TRBV6-5; D is unresolved. The clonotype originates from a young man in good health and CMV-seropositive. The sequenced material came from PBMCs. The CDR3 nucleotides are TGTGCCAGCAGGCGTGCGGGGAGGAGTGGTCAGCCCCAGCATTTT. Its translation: CASRRAGRSGQPQHF.